This T cell receptor beta chain is from a study of blood T cell repertoires in COVID-19. Overall study context: The cDNA or gDNA used as material had been derived from T cells, B-cell-depleted T cells, or PBMCs.

Trimming removed 2 bases from V and 0 bases from J; junction bases left unmatched: 6. CDR1 is SGHRS and CDR2 is YFSETQ in the germline V gene. This CDR3 is 18 amino acids long. As handled by the study authors: For nucleated cells, counts were estimated from reference gene primer amplification. The table came from immunoSEQ multiplex PCR; TCRdb's copy has only in-frame clones and leaves some out. That table gives V, J and clone size, and the DNA gave D and trimming. The table has under 130,000 clones, 81% seen once. Input material: peripheral blood. The receptor was derived from a woman aged 70 to 79 with acute or convalescent COVID-19. This rearrangement joins TRBV5-1 to TRBJ2-5; the match to TRBD2 covers 14 bases. The CDR3 is CASSLTTSGGEYQETQYF. CDR3 DNA sequence: TGCGCCAGCAGCTTAACGACTAGCGGGGGGGAGTACCAAGAGACCCAGTACTTC.